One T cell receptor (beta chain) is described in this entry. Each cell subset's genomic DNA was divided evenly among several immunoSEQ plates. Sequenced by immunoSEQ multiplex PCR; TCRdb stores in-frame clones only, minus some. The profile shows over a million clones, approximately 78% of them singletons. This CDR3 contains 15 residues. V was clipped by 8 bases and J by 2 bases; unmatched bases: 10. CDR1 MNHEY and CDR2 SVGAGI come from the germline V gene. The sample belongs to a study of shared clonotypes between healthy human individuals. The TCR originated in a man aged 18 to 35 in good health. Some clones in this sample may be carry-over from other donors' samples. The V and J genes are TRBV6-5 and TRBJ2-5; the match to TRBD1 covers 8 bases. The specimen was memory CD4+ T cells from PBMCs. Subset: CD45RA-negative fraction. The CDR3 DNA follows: TGTGCCAGCCACACGGGACAGGACCCACAAGAGACCCAGTACTTC. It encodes CASHTGQDPQETQYF.